The 15 T cell receptor beta chains below all came from one sample that was sequenced in a study of cytomegalovirus exposure and HLA in healthy donors. Primers included in the PCR were 60 Vbeta and 13 Jbeta primers. Clones were read by immunoSEQ multiplex PCR, and TCRdb kept only the in-frame ones, dropping some. The repertoire shows 100,000 to 150,000 clones; the top ten hold 2.5% to 3%. Sequenced sample: PBMCs. The receptors here all came from a young man in good health and CMV-seronegative.

The chain carries TRBV2 and TRBJ2-7; TRBD1 matches 11 bases. J gave up 3 bases and V 5 bases, and 9 bases lay outside the gene matches. CDR1 SNHLY and CDR2 FYNNEI come from the germline V gene. This CDR3 region has 16 residues. The DNA for the CDR3 is TGTGCCAGCAGTTCTACCCCCGGGACAGGGGGCTACGAGCAGTACTTC. Protein product: CASSSTPGTGGYEQYF. Using reference TRBV2 and TRBJ2-7 for the parts outside the CDR3, the full variable domain is EPEVTQTPSHQVTQMGQEVILRCVPISNHLYFYWYRQILGQKVEFLVSFYNNEISEKSEIFDDQFSVERPDGSNFTLKIRSTKLEDSAMYFCASSSTPGTGGYEQYFGPGTRLTVT.

The chain links TRBV28 to TRBJ1-1; a weak D match, TRBD1 (6 bases). V lost 5 bases and J 1 base, leaving 14 bases between the germline ends. There are 15 residues in the CDR3. Germline assignment: CDR1 MDHEN and CDR2 SYDVKM. CDR3 region: CASSEPGQKNTEAFF. In nucleotides, the CDR3 is TGTGCCAGCAGTGAACCGGGACAAAAGAACACTGAAGCTTTCTTT.

The chain recombines TRBV18 with TRBJ2-2; D is ambiguous. There are 15 residues in the CDR3. Germline V gene sequence: CDR1 KGHSH, CDR2 LQKENI. V was pared by 4 bases and J by 1 base, with 10 bases between. The DNA of the CDR3 is TGTGCCAGCTCACGAGACACCTTGAACACCGGGGAGCTGTTTTTT. Its translation is CASSRDTLNTGELFF.

This chain joins TRBV7-8 and TRBJ1-5; TRBD1 matches 8 bases. The germline V gene encodes CDR1 SGHVS and CDR2 FQNEAQ. The CDR3 is 16 amino acids. V was pared by 5 bases and J by 0 bases, with 6 bases of the junction left unmatched. The CDR3 spells CASSLDRANSNQPQHF. For the CDR3, the DNA is TGTGCCAGCAGCCTGGACAGGGCTAATAGCAATCAGCCCCAGCATTTT.

The chain links TRBV18 to TRBJ2-2; TRBD2 might be the D (6 bases). V lost 3 bases, J lost 6 bases, and 11 bases lay in between. This CDR3 comprises 14 residues. The germline V gene encodes CDR1 KGHSH and CDR2 LQKENI. CDR3 DNA sequence: TGTGCCAGCTCACCTCTAGCGCCGGCCGGGGAGCTGTTTTTT. As protein: CASSPLAPAGELFF. Full variable domain (outside the CDR3, taken from reference TRBV18 and TRBJ2-2): NAGVMQNPRHLVRRRGQEARLRCSPMKGHSHVYWYRQLPEEGLKFMVYLQKENIIDESGMPKERFSAEFPKEGPSILRIQQVVRGDSAAYFCASSPLAPAGELFFGEGSRLTVL.

This chain links TRBV15 with TRBJ1-1; D call uncertain. V lost 1 base to trimming and J lost 0 bases, with 9 bases between them. The length of the CDR3 is 15 residues. Germline assignment: CDR1 LNHNV and CDR2 YYDKDF (reference sequence). CDR3 loop: CATSRGRHMNTEAFF. Written as DNA, the CDR3 is TGTGCCACCAGCAGAGGTAGACACATGAACACTGAAGCTTTCTTT.

The chain joins TRBV15 to TRBJ2-1, with D hard to call. The germline V and J ends were trimmed by 0 bases and 4 bases, with 10 bases remaining between them. The length of the CDR3 is 15 residues. Germline assignment: CDR1 LNHNV and CDR2 YYDKDF (reference sequence). CDR3 in amino acids: CATSRDAEPYNEQFF. The CDR3 DNA is TGTGCCACCAGCAGAGACGCGGAGCCTTACAATGAGCAGTTCTTC. Full variable domain (missing parts from reference TRBV15 and TRBJ2-1): DAMVIQNPRYQVTQFGKPVTLSCSQTLNHNVMYWYQQKSSQAPKLLFHYYDKDFNNEADTPDNFQSRRPNTSFCFLDIRSPGLGDTAMYLCATSRDAEPYNEQFFGPGTRLTVL.

As DNA, the CDR3 is TGCGCCAGCAGTGAACACGCAGGGGTGGGTGGCTACACCTTC. It yields the protein CASSEHAGVGGYTF. The rearrangement joins TRBV10-2 to TRBJ1-2; D is possibly TRBD1 (6 bases). Trimming cost V 3 bases and J 7 bases, with 15 bases left between them. Germline V CDR1 and CDR2: WSHSY, SAAADI. This CDR3 is 14 amino acids long.

V usage is TRBV5-6 and J usage is TRBJ1-3, with D hard to call. The length of the CDR3 is 13 residues. Trimming stripped 5 bases from V and 2 bases from J, with 8 bases between. Germline CDR1 is SGHDT and CDR2 is YYEEEE. The CDR3 reads CASSLDTGNTIYF. CDR3 coding DNA: TGTGCCAGCAGTTTAGACACTGGAAACACCATATATTTT. The whole variable domain, remainder taken from reference TRBV5-6 and TRBJ1-3, is DAGVTQSPTHLIKTRGQQVTLRCSPKSGHDTVSWYQQALGQGPQFIFQYYEEEERQRGNFPDRFSGHQFPNYSSELNVNALLLGDSALYLCASSLDTGNTIYFGEGSWLTVV.

The chain couples TRBV28 to TRBJ2-5; no clear D. The CDR3 consists of 15 residues. V dropped 5 bases and J dropped 3 bases, with 16 bases sitting between them. CDR1 and CDR2 from the germline V gene are MDHEN and SYDVKM. CDR3 protein: CASSLLPVLEETQYF. The CDR3 region has the DNA TGTGCCAGCAGTCTACTACCGGTTCTGGAAGAGACCCAGTACTTC.

The rearrangement uses TRBV30 and TRBJ1-1; D unresolved. V lost 4 bases, J lost 3 bases, and 15 bases lay in between. This CDR3 has 14 residues. Germline assignment: CDR1 GTSNPN and CDR2 SVGIG (reference sequence). The CDR3 sequence: CAWIRPTGDTEAFF. The CDR3 nucleotides read TGTGCCTGGATCCGTCCGACGGGTGACACTGAAGCTTTCTTT.

V usage is TRBV28 and J usage is TRBJ1-2; D might be TRBD1 (6 bases). V was pared by 6 bases and J by 5 bases, with 16 bases between. Per the germline V gene, CDR1 is MDHEN and CDR2 is SYDVKM. This CDR3 has 14 amino acids. The CDR3 here is CASRVLQGSYGYTF. CDR3 DNA: TGTGCCAGCAGAGTATTACAGGGCTCGTATGGCTACACCTTC.

The chain links TRBV18 to TRBJ2-1; 7 positions agree with TRBD1. Germline V gene data show CDR1 as KGHSH and CDR2 as LQKENI. The CDR3 runs 16 residues. Germline trimming cut 1 base from V and 7 bases from J; bases unmatched to any gene: 10. The DNA for the CDR3 is TGTGCCAGCTCACCACTGAGGGGGCTGGTTGTAAATGAGCAGTTCTTC. Translating it yields CASSPLRGLVVNEQFF.

The chain joins TRBV2 to TRBJ2-7; TRBD2 agrees at 8 bases. The CDR3 runs 13 residues. CDR1 is SNHLY and CDR2 is FYNNEI in the germline V gene. Trimming removed 2 bases from V and 4 bases from J; junction bases left unmatched: 1. As DNA, the CDR3 is TGTGCCAGCAGTGAAATAGCGGGGTACGAGCAGTACTTC. Translated: CASSEIAGYEQYF. Combining the CDR3 with reference TRBV2 and TRBJ2-7 gives the whole variable domain EPEVTQTPSHQVTQMGQEVILRCVPISNHLYFYWYRQILGQKVEFLVSFYNNEISEKSEIFDDQFSVERPDGSNFTLKIRSTKLEDSAMYFCASSEIAGYEQYFGPGTRLTVT.

V gene TRBV28 combines with J gene TRBJ2-3, with 8 bases fitting TRBD2. CDR1 is MDHEN and CDR2 is SYDVKM in the germline V gene. The CDR3 runs to 16 residues. V shed 5 bases and J 2 bases; nucleotides not matched to a gene: 9. CDR3 nucleotide sequence: TGTGCCAGCAGTCCGGGGGGGGACCTCTCCACAGATACGCAGTATTTT. Amino acids: CASSPGGDLSTDTQYF.